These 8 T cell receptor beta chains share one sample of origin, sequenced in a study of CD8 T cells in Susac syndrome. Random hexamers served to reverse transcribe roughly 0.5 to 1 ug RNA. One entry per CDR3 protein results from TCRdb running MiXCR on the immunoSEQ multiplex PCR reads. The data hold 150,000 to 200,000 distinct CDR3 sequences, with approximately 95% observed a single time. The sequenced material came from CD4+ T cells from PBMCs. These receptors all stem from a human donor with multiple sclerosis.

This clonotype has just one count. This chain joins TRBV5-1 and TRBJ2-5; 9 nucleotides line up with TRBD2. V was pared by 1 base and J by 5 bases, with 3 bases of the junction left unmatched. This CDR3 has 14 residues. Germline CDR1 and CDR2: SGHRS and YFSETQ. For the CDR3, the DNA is TGCGCCAGCAGCTTGAGAGGACTAGCGGAGACCCAGTACTTC. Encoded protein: CASSLRGLAETQYF.

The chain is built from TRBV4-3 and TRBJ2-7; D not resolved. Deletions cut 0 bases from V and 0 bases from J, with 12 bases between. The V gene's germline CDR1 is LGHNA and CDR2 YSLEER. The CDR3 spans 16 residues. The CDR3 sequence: CASSQDLGLFSYEQYF. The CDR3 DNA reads TGCGCCAGCAGCCAAGATCTTGGCCTGTTCTCCTACGAGCAGTACTTC.

The CDR3 protein is CASSLLAEVNEQYF. In DNA, the CDR3 is TGTGCCAGCAGCCTCTTGGCAGAGGTGAACGAGCAGTACTTC. The V call is TRBV11-2, the J call TRBJ2-7, with D hard to call. Germline assignment: CDR1 SGHAT and CDR2 FQNNGV. This CDR3 has 14 residues. Trimming pared 5 bases from V and 5 bases from J, leaving 16 bases between.

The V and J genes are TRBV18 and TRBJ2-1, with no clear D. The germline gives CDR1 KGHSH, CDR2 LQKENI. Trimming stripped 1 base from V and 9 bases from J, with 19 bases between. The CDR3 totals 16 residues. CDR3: CASSPRAESYVSEQFF. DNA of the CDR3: TGTGCCAGCTCACCACGGGCGGAATCCTACGTGAGTGAGCAGTTCTTC.

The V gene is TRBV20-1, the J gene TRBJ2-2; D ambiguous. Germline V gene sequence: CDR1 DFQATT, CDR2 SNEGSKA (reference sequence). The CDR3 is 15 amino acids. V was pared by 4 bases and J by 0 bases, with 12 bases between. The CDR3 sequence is CSAIGPNANTGELFF. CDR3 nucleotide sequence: TGCAGTGCTATTGGTCCCAACGCGAACACCGGGGAGCTGTTTTTT.

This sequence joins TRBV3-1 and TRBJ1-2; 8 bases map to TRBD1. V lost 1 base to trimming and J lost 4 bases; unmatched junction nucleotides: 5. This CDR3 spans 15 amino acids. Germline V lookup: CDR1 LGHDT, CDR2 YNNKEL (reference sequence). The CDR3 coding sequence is TGTGCCAGCAGCCAAGGGACAGGGACCTTCTATGGCTACACCTTC. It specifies CASSQGTGTFYGYTF.

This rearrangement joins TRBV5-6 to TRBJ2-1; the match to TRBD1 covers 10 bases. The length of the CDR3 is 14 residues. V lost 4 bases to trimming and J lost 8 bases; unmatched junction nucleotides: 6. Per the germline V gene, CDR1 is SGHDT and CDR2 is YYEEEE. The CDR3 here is CASSSGTGVDEQFF. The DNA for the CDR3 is TGTGCCAGCAGCAGCGGGACAGGGGTGGATGAGCAGTTCTTC.

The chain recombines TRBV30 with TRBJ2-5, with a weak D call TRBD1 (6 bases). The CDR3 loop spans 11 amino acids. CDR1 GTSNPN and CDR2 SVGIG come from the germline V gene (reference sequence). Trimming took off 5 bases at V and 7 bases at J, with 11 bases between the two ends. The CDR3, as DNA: TGTGCCTGGGGGGGCCTGGGGACCCAGTACTTC. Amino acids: CAWGGLGTQYF.